This is a list of T cell receptor beta chains from one sample in a study of blood T cell repertoires in COVID-19. The data were produced by immunoSEQ multiplex PCR, yet TCRdb's version contains in-frame clones alone and is incomplete. Among over 120,000 clones listed, about nine tenths were seen once. Sample: PBMCs or T cells enriched from blood (not recorded which). The receptors derive from a man aged 45-60 years who had recovered from COVID-19. The CDR3 runs from the conserved cysteine through the conserved F or W. The D gene is left open where the match is weak. A row's size may be missing; if present it is once, few, many or a size class.

>.|TRBD2|TRBV11-2|TRBJ2-2
CASSSGLAGVGELFF
TGTGCCAGCAGCTCCGGACTAGCGGGGGTGGGGGAGCTGTTTTTT
>.|.|TRBV7-9|TRBJ1-1
CASSFAGDTEAFF
TGTGCCAGCAGCTTTGCCGGGGATACTGAAGCTTTCTTT
>.|TRBD1|TRBV27|TRBJ1-2
CASSLKQGAGGYTF
TGTGCCAGCAGTTTAAAACAGGGGGCGGGTGGCTACACCTTC
>.|.|TRBV5-6|TRBJ2-2
CASSLGNRNTGELFF
TGTGCCAGCAGCTTGGGGAACAGGAACACCGGGGAGCTGTTTTTT
>few|TRBD1|TRBV2|TRBJ1-2
CASVWGQGDYGYTF
TGTGCCAGCGTGTGGGGACAGGGGGACTATGGCTACACCTTC
>.|TRBD2|TRBV5-4|TRBJ2-3
CASSLAALAGTDTQYF
TGTGCCAGCAGCTTGGCTGCACTAGCGGGCACAGATACGCAGTATTTT
>.|.|TRBV7-2|TRBJ1-5
CASSPAVGQRSNQPQHF
TGTGCCAGCAGCCCGGCTGTAGGACAGAGGAGCAATCAGCCCCAGCATTTT
>.|TRBD1|TRBV13|TRBJ1-4
CASSPTGGAATNEKLFF
TGTGCCAGCAGCCCTACAGGGGGGGCTGCAACTAATGAAAAACTGTTTTTT
>once|.|TRBV28|TRBJ2-5
CASSSGGQETQYF
TGTGCCAGCAGCTCAGGGGGGCAAGAGACCCAGTACTTC
>.|.|TRBV7-9|TRBJ2-2
CASSMGSNTGELFF
TGTGCCAGCAGCATGGGCTCGAACACCGGGGAGCTGTTTTTT
>.|TRBD2|TRBV7-2|TRBJ2-7
CASSTLARRTSLSSYEQYF
TGTGCCAGCAGCACGCTCGCCCGAAGGACTAGCTTGAGCTCCTACGAGCAGTACTTC
>.|.|TRBV30|TRBJ1-6
CAWSVHGGESPLHF
TGTGCCTGGAGTGTACACGGGGGGGAGTCACCCCTCCACTTT
>once|.|TRBV5-1|TRBJ2-2
CASREITNTGELFF
TGCGCCAGCCGTGAGATAACGAACACCGGGGAGCTGTTTTTT
>.|TRBD2|TRBV10-3|TRBJ2-2
CAISRGLAGVKTGELFF
TGTGCCATCAGTAGGGGACTAGCGGGAGTGAAGACCGGGGAGCTGTTTTTT
>.|.|TRBV5-5|TRBJ2-7
CASSSFPGEQYF
TGTGCCAGCAGCTCTTTCCCGGGCGAGCAGTACTTC
>.|TRBD2|TRBV7-3|TRBJ2-3
CASSSNGLAGEADTQYF
TGTGCCAGCAGCTCGAACGGACTAGCGGGAGAGGCAGATACGCAGTATTTT
>.|TRBD1|TRBV9|TRBJ2-3
CASSVAGRGRTDTQYF
TGTGCCAGCAGCGTAGCGGGCAGGGGGCGCACAGATACGCAGTATTTT
>.|.|TRBV5-6|TRBJ2-5
CAPEETQYF
TGTGCCCCCGAGGAGACCCAGTACTTC
>.|.|TRBV30|TRBJ1-1
CAWSEFRFEAFF
TGTGCCTGGAGTGAATTCCGGTTTGAAGCTTTCTTT